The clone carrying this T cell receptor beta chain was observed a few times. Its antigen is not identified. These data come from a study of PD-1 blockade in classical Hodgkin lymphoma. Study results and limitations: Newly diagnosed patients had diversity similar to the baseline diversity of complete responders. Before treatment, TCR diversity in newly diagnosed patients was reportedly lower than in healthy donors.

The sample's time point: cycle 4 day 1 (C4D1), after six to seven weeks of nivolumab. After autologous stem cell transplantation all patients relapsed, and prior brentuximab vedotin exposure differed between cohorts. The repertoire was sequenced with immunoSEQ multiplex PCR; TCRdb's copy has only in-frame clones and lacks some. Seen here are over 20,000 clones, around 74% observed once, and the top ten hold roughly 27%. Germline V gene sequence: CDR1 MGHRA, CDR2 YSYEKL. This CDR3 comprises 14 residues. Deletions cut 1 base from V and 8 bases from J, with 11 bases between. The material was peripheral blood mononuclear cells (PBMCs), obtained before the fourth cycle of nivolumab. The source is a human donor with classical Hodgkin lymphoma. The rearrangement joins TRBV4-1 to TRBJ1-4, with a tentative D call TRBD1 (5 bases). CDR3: CASSQATGREKLFF. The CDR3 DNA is TGCGCCAGCAGCCAAGCAACAGGACGGGAAAAACTGTTTTTT.